Sequencing of this T cell receptor (beta chain) was carried out in a study of blood T cell repertoires in COVID-19. Turning to the study itself: The United States, Italy and Spain were the sources of the acute and convalescent COVID-19 samples. PBMCs, B-cell-depleted T cells, or T cells provided the cDNA or gDNA that made up the material.

Clones were read by immunoSEQ multiplex PCR, and TCRdb kept only the in-frame ones, dropping some. The sample has 300,000 to 450,000 clones, less than 90% seen once. This clone was seen a single time. Germline assignment: CDR1 SGHRS and CDR2 YFSETQ. J was trimmed by 3 bases and V by 4 bases; bases with no gene match: 3. This CDR3 has 13 residues. Participants were placed into cohorts based on the clinical history they reported. Recovered participants had two consecutive negative NP/OP PCR tests, healthcare professional clearance, or symptom resolution. This chain uses TRBV5-1 with TRBJ2-7, with 8 positions matching TRBD2. Specimen: PBMCs or T cells enriched from blood (not recorded which). This TCR was recovered from a woman aged 30 to 39 who had recovered from COVID-19. The CDR3 sequence: CASSPGGIYEQYF. CDR3 bases: TGCGCCAGCAGCCCGGGGGGGATCTACGAGCAGTACTTC.